These 32 T cell receptor beta chains were sequenced from one sample in a study of stem cell transplantation in POMP-related autoinflammatory disease. Broader study findings: PRAID patients trended toward lower TRB diversity and higher clonality in all analyzed T-cell subsets. In PRAID patients, the number of distinct TRB V-J gene pairings was restricted.

Method: immunoSEQ multiplex PCR; TCRdb's copy keeps in-frame clones and lacks some. The sample has about 11,000 clones, more than 85% seen once. Which antigens these TCRs recognize remains unknown. The input for sequencing was CD8+ T cells from PBMCs, taken before stem cell transplantation. The receptors come from a human donor with POMP-related autoinflammation and immune dysregulation (PRAID).

The chain links TRBV5-8 to TRBJ1-2, with D maybe TRBD1 (5 bases). The V gene's germline CDR1 is SGHTS and CDR2 YDEGEE. V lost 3 bases, J lost 1 base, and 16 bases lay in between. CDR3 length: 16 residues. The CDR3 bases are TGTGCCAGCAGCTGGGGGGATACCTACTATAACTATGGCTACACCTTC. The encoded protein is CASSWGDTYYNYGYTF.

The V call is TRBV28, the J call TRBJ1-5, with D perhaps matching TRBD1 (5 bases). Deletions cut 2 bases from V and 6 bases from J, with 11 bases between. Germline CDR1 reads MDHEN; CDR2 reads SYDVKM. This CDR3 region has 14 residues. This chain's CDR3 is CASSLSQGPQPQHF. The CDR3 DNA sequence: TGTGCCAGCAGTTTAAGCCAGGGACCTCAGCCCCAGCATTTT.

This clone was recorded once. This chain uses TRBV19 with TRBJ2-1; D is perhaps TRBD2 (5 bases). The V end was cut by 2 bases, the J end by 2 bases, with 10 bases between. The CDR3 is made up of 15 amino acids. Germline-derived CDR1 and CDR2 are LNHDA and SQIVND (reference sequence). Here the CDR3 reads CASSIRGTTYNEQFF. CDR3 coding DNA: TGTGCCAGTAGTATACGGGGTACTACCTACAATGAGCAGTTCTTC.

This clone is a singleton in its sample. The chain recombines TRBV5-1 with TRBJ2-1, with unresolved D. V lost 0 bases and J 3 bases, leaving 10 bases between the germline ends. CDR1 and CDR2 from the germline V gene are SGHRS and YFSETQ. This CDR3 contains 15 residues. The DNA of the CDR3 is TGCGCCAGCAGCTTGGCCTACGGGCTCTACAATGAGCAGTTCTTC. Protein: CASSLAYGLYNEQFF.

The V call is TRBV6-1, the J call TRBJ2-7, with 8 bases matching TRBD1. The CDR3 is 18 amino acids. V lost 3 bases and J lost 2; bases outside the gene matches: 15. Germline assignment: CDR1 MNHNS and CDR2 SASEGT. The CDR3, as DNA: TGTGCCAGCAGTGACGGCAGGGGGCTATCCCCTTTTACCTACGAGCAGTACTTC. It translates to CASSDGRGLSPFTYEQYF.

V usage is TRBV29-1 and J usage is TRBJ2-7, with 8 nucleotides matching TRBD1. CDR1 is SQVTM and CDR2 is ANQGSEA in the germline V gene. V was clipped by 2 bases and J by 6 bases; unmatched bases: 9. The CDR3 loop spans 14 amino acids. The CDR3 region has the DNA TGCAGCGTTGAAAACCCGGACAGGGAACCCGAGCAGTACTTC. Protein: CSVENPDREPEQYF.

J is TRBJ1-6 and V is TRBV27, with D unresolved. Germline V gene lookup returns CDR1 MNHEY and CDR2 SMNVEV (reference sequence). The V and J ends lost 1 base and 7 bases respectively, with 2 bases between them. This CDR3 is built from 12 residues. The CDR3 bases are TGTGCCAGCAGTTTATTCAATTCACCCCTCCACTTT. It encodes CASSLFNSPLHF.

This rearrangement joins TRBV19 to TRBJ2-1; 14 bases are a match to TRBD2. The CDR3 covers 17 residues. The V gene end was trimmed by 5 bases and the J gene end by 8 bases; junction bases not matched to a gene: 11. Looked up from germline, CDR1 is LNHDA and CDR2 is SQIVND (reference sequence). CDR3 loop: CASSSTGTSGGWDEQFF. CDR3 nucleotide sequence: TGTGCCAGTAGTTCAACCGGGACTAGCGGGGGATGGGATGAGCAGTTCTTC.

The rearrangement joins TRBV28 to TRBJ2-7; 8 nucleotides align to TRBD1. CDR3 length: 14 amino acids. Germline CDR1 and CDR2: MDHEN and SYDVKM. V shed 3 bases and J 1 base; nucleotides not matched to a gene: 2. The CDR3 protein is CASSFRGLSYEQYF. CDR3 sequence (DNA): TGTGCCAGCAGTTTCAGGGGGCTTTCCTACGAGCAGTACTTC.

The genes are TRBV19 and TRBJ1-2; 8 bases are a match to TRBD1. Germline loops: CDR1 LNHDA, CDR2 SQIVND (reference sequence). CDR3 size: 13 residues. V was clipped by 5 bases and J by 9 bases; unmatched bases: 8. The chain's CDR3 is CASSHGTGISYTF. CDR3 nucleotides: TGTGCCAGTAGTCACGGGACAGGTATTAGCTACACCTTC.

This chain uses TRBV5-1 with TRBJ1-1; possibly TRBD1 for D (5 bases). The CDR3 consists of 14 residues. Trimming shortened V by 4 bases and J by 3 bases, and 13 bases separated the two germline ends. Germline V CDR1 and CDR2: SGHRS, YFSETQ. CDR3 residues: CASSRTRGDTEAFF. The CDR3 coding sequence is TGCGCCAGCAGCAGAACGCGAGGGGACACTGAAGCTTTCTTT.

As concerns this clone: Germline is not matched at one junction end, which may reflect a read error. The chain employs TRBV5-8 and TRBJ1-5; D is ambiguous. Germline CDR1 and CDR2: SGHTS and YDEGEE. This CDR3 spans 13 amino acids. CDR3 loop: CASSQRSNQPQHF. Here the CDR3 DNA reads TGCGCCAGCAGCCAAAGGAGCAATCAGCCCCAGCATTTT. The variable domain in full, with the rest retrieved from reference TRBV5-8 and TRBJ1-5, is EAGVTQSPTHLIKTRGQQATLRCSPISGHTSVYWYQQALGLGLQFLLWYDEGEERNRGNFPPRFSGRQFPNYSSELNVNALELEDSALYLCASSQRSNQPQHFGDGTRLSIL.

The CDR3 DNA reads TGTGCCAGCAGCCCTGGCAGGGGTGGTCAGCCCCAGCATTTT. Its protein product is CASSPGRGGQPQHF. This rearrangement joins TRBV11-3 to TRBJ1-5, with a tentative D call TRBD1 (6 bases). Trimming pared 5 bases from V and 6 bases from J, leaving 14 bases between. The CDR3 length is 14 residues. In germline, CDR1 is SGHNT, CDR2 YENEEA.

V usage is TRBV5-6 and J usage is TRBJ2-1, with unresolved D. Germline CDR1 and CDR2: SGHDT and YYEEEE. The CDR3 is made up of 13 amino acids. V lost 4 bases and J 9 bases, leaving 14 bases between the germline ends. The CDR3 protein is CASSPVSMGEQFF. The DNA of the CDR3 is TGTGCCAGCAGCCCGGTCAGCATGGGTGAGCAGTTCTTC.

The CDR3 DNA is TGTGCCAGCGGAAGGCGGGAGAGCTCCTACAATGAGCAGTTCTTC. It is translated as CASGRRESSYNEQFF. V and J are TRBV6-6 and TRBJ2-1; 7 bases fit TRBD2. Germline V gene data show CDR1 as MNHNY and CDR2 as SVGAGI (reference sequence). The CDR3 length is 15 residues. The ends lost 8 bases at V and 0 bases at J; junction bases unmatched: 7.

This clone was seen only once. V is TRBV5-1 and J is TRBJ2-2, with TRBD1 matching over 10 bases. Trimming at V came to 4 bases and at J to 0 bases, leaving 3 bases not matched to a gene. Germline CDR1 and CDR2: SGHRS and YFSETQ. The CDR3 extends over 16 amino acids. Here the CDR3 reads CASSPGQGANTGELFF. The CDR3, as DNA: TGCGCCAGCAGCCCAGGACAGGGGGCGAACACCGGGGAGCTGTTTTTT.

The V gene is TRBV27, the J gene TRBJ1-2; D not certain. The germline V and J ends were trimmed by 5 bases and 8 bases, with 18 bases remaining between them. The CDR3 has 14 residues. Germline assignment: CDR1 MNHEY and CDR2 SMNVEV (reference sequence). The DNA for the CDR3 is TGTGCCAGCAGTCACGGTCCAGTGGCGCAGGGCTACACCTTC. Encoded protein: CASSHGPVAQGYTF.

The rearrangement uses TRBV6-1 and TRBJ1-2; tentative D call: TRBD1 (5 bases). The germline V and J ends were trimmed by 7 bases and 4 bases, with 16 bases remaining between them. Germline V gene lookup returns CDR1 MNHNS and CDR2 SASEGT. The CDR3 runs 14 residues. CDR3 residues: CASTLGATIYGYTF. CDR3 bases: TGTGCCAGCACCCTTGGGGCCACGATCTATGGCTACACCTTC.

The chain employs TRBV6-6 and TRBJ1-5; D is unclear. Germline V gene data show CDR1 as MNHNY and CDR2 as SVGAGI (reference sequence). CDR3 length: 15 amino acids. V lost 7 bases and J 0 bases, leaving 13 bases between the germline ends. CDR3 loop: CASTLSGYSNQPQHF. The CDR3 DNA reads TGTGCCAGCACCCTAAGCGGTTATAGCAATCAGCCCCAGCATTTT.

This clone occurred once. This chain connects TRBV5-1 to TRBJ2-7; D gene unclear. CDR1 and CDR2 (germline): SGHRS, YFSETQ. The CDR3 runs 15 residues. Trimming cost V 0 bases and J 6 bases, with 16 bases left between them. The CDR3 protein is CASSLEEAEPSEQYF. CDR3 bases: TGCGCCAGCAGCTTGGAAGAGGCAGAACCGTCCGAGCAGTACTTC.

This rearrangement joins TRBV6-5 to TRBJ2-7; 12 bases are shared with TRBD2. This CDR3 is built from 15 residues. J lost 3 bases, V lost 5 bases, and 5 bases had no gene match. The V gene's germline CDR1 is MNHEY and CDR2 SVGAGI. The CDR3 reads CASSLRTSGNYEQYF. In DNA form, the CDR3 reads TGTGCCAGCAGTCTTCGGACTAGCGGGAACTACGAGCAGTACTTC.

The J gene is TRBJ2-3, the V gene TRBV2; D is undetermined. In germline, CDR1 is SNHLY, CDR2 FYNNEI. The germline V and J ends were trimmed by 8 bases and 4 bases, with 4 bases remaining between them. CDR3 length equals 10 residues. CDR3 loop: CASGADTQYF. The CDR3 region has the DNA TGTGCCAGCGGGGCAGATACGCAGTATTTT.

This chain uses TRBV28 with TRBJ2-5; D gene ambiguous. CDR3 length equals 13 residues. V was trimmed by 2 bases and J by 5 bases, leaving 9 bases between them. Germline values: CDR1 MDHEN, CDR2 SYDVKM. This chain's CDR3 is CASSLRQWETQYF. The CDR3 nucleotides are TGTGCCAGCAGTTTAAGGCAGTGGGAGACCCAGTACTTC.

This chain links TRBV19 with TRBJ1-1; 9 positions match TRBD1. The CDR3 contains 14 residues. V trimming: 9 bases; J trimming: 1 base; junction bases outside the gene matches: 6. Germline assignment: CDR1 LNHDA and CDR2 SQIVND (reference sequence). The CDR3 nucleotides read TGTGCCAGCCTGGACAGGGGATGGAACACTGAAGCTTTCTTT. It is translated as CASLDRGWNTEAFF. Together with reference TRBV19 and TRBJ1-1, the CDR3 gives the full variable domain: DGGITQSPKYLFRKEGQNVTLSCEQNLNHDAMYWYRQDPGQGLRLIYYSQIVNDFQKGDIAEGYSVSREKKESFPLTVTSAQKNPTAFYLCASLDRGWNTEAFFGQGTRLTVV.

The rearrangement joins TRBV6-1 to TRBJ2-7; D possibly uses TRBD1 or TRBD2 (9 bases each). Germline-derived CDR1 and CDR2 are MNHNS and SASEGT. The germline V and J ends were trimmed by 11 bases and 7 bases, with 15 bases remaining between them. CDR3 size: 11 residues. The CDR3 reads CALAGQGEQYF. CDR3 bases: TGTGCCCTAGCGGGACAGGGTGAGCAGTACTTC.

The chain combines TRBV27 with TRBJ2-7; D tentatively reads TRBD1 or TRBD2 (6 bases each). The V gene's germline CDR1 is MNHEY and CDR2 SMNVEV (reference sequence). The CDR3 is 13 residues long. V was trimmed by 4 bases and J by 4 bases, leaving 11 bases between them. The CDR3 spells CASSSGALYEQYF. The CDR3 bases are TGTGCCAGCAGTTCGGGGGCCCTTTACGAGCAGTACTTC.

This clone was seen once. The chain uses TRBV11-2 and TRBJ2-7; D is possibly TRBD1 (5 bases). CDR1 and CDR2 (germline): SGHAT, FQNNGV. V shed 1 base and J shed 2 bases, with 12 bases lying between them. The CDR3 sequence is 15 residues long. CDR3 coding DNA: TGTGCCAGCAGCTTAGGGGGCGGCTTGGCCTACGAGCAGTACTTC. Its translation: CASSLGGGLAYEQYF.

The rearrangement links TRBV4-1 to TRBJ2-1; 7 bases agree with TRBD2. V lost 1 base to trimming and J lost 6 bases; unmatched junction nucleotides: 6. There are 15 residues in the CDR3. Looked up from germline, CDR1 is MGHRA and CDR2 is YSYEKL. The CDR3 DNA is TGCGCCAGCAGCCAAGGGAGGGCTAGCGGCAATGAGCAGTTCTTC. This translates into CASSQGRASGNEQFF.

CDR3 region: CASSRTSGAEQFF. The CDR3 nucleotides read TGTGCCAGCAGTAGGACTAGCGGCGCTGAGCAGTTCTTC. V gene TRBV2 combines with J gene TRBJ2-1; the match to TRBD2 covers 10 bases. The CDR3 runs to 13 residues. After removal of 5 bases from V and 9 bases from J, the junction contained 4 bases not matched to a gene. Germline V gene lookup returns CDR1 SNHLY and CDR2 FYNNEI.

V is TRBV4-1 and J is TRBJ1-4; D gene ambiguous. Germline V gene sequence: CDR1 MGHRA, CDR2 YSYEKL. V was pared by 0 bases and J by 0 bases, with 8 bases between. The CDR3 length is 16 residues. The CDR3 here is CASSQERRATNEKLFF. In DNA form, the CDR3 reads TGCGCCAGCAGCCAAGAGAGACGCGCAACTAATGAAAAACTGTTTTTT.

This chain uses TRBV2 with TRBJ1-2; a possible D gene is TRBD1 (6 bases). This CDR3 contains 15 residues. Germline loops: CDR1 SNHLY, CDR2 FYNNEI. V was shortened by 0 bases and J by 4 bases, with 12 bases between the two germline ends. The DNA for the CDR3 is TGTGCCAGCAGTGAAGCATCCCGCAGGGGCTATGGCTACACCTTC. This encodes CASSEASRRGYGYTF.

The chain recombines TRBV6-1 with TRBJ2-7; D is ambiguous. V was clipped by 8 bases and J by 4 bases, with 12 bases between them. In germline, CDR1 is MNHNS, CDR2 SASEGT. The CDR3 is 12 residues long. Here the CDR3 reads CASADVAYEQYF. CDR3 bases: TGTGCCAGCGCGGACGTGGCGTACGAGCAGTACTTC.